The 15 T cell receptor beta chains below all came from one sample that was sequenced in a study of spatial heterogeneity in lung cancer. MiXCR, run by TCRdb on the 5' RACE reads, gives a single entry per CDR3 protein. Found here are approximately 9,400 distinct CDR3 sequences, 4% to 5% of them singletons; the top ten hold approximately 29%. Time point indicated: sample taken at primary tumor resection. Without sorting, whole RNA was sequenced from tumor, nontumor lung or frozen PBMC. Sequencing was performed on PBMCs, taken at surgery. Receptors originate from a male donor with early-stage non-small cell lung cancer.

There are many counts of this clonotype. A library made for alpha chains picked up this beta chain off target, so its size means little. The V gene is TRBV7-8, the J gene TRBJ2-6, with 7 bases matching TRBD1. Germline assignment: CDR1 SGHVS and CDR2 FQNEAQ. The CDR3 has 16 residues. Trimming removed 5 bases from V and 6 bases from J; junction bases left unmatched: 10. The CDR3 region is CASSTTGAGSANVLTF. CDR3 DNA: TGTGCCAGCAGCACCACAGGGGCGGGTTCGGCCAACGTCCTGACTTTC.

Judged by abundance, this clonotype is medium-sized (0.01 to 0.1%). An end of the junction differs from the germline gene, which may be a read error. Because this beta chain is a stray read in a library intended to capture alpha chains, its abundance should not be given much weight. The chain has TRBV7-7 and TRBJ2-5; the D gene is possibly TRBD2 (5 bases). The CDR3 contains 14 residues. Germline V gene lookup returns CDR1 SSHAT and CDR2 FNYEAQ (reference sequence). CDR3 coding DNA: TGTGCTAGCAGCCCCGGAGGACTGGGAGAGACCCAGTACTTC. The encoded protein is CASSPGGLGETQYF.

Many counts were recorded for this clonotype. Being off target in a library aimed at alpha chains, this beta chain has a size of little meaning. The genes are TRBV7-6 and TRBJ2-3; TRBD2 is a possible D gene (6 bases). V shed 4 bases and J shed 2 bases, with 13 bases lying between them. There are 15 residues in the CDR3. The germline V gene encodes CDR1 SGHVS and CDR2 FNYEAQ. The CDR3 coding sequence is TGTGCCAGCAGCTCAACGGGGGAACCCACAGATACGCAGTATTTT. Residues: CASSSTGEPTDTQYF.

As concerns this clonotype: This beta chain represents an off-target read in a library built for alpha chains; its size is of limited meaning. The rearrangement links TRBV29-1 to TRBJ1-1; D ambiguous. Germline values: CDR1 SQVTM, CDR2 ANQGSEA. This CDR3 has 12 residues. With 5 bases removed from V and 6 bases from J, the gap between germline ends came to 13 bases. The CDR3 reads CSVWVPGAEAFF. The CDR3 coding sequence is TGCAGCGTTTGGGTCCCGGGAGCTGAAGCTTTCTTT. Together with reference TRBV29-1 and TRBJ1-1, the CDR3 gives the full variable domain: SAVISQKPSRDICQRGTSLTIQCQVDSQVTMMFWYRQQPGQSLTLIATANQGSEATYESGFVIDKFPISRPNLTFSTLTVSNMSPEDSSIYLCSVWVPGAEAFFGQGTRLTVV.

There are many counts of this clonotype. This beta chain came through as a stray read in a library set up for alpha chains, and its size says little. This chain uses TRBV6-5 with TRBJ2-2; 7 bases line up with TRBD2. The CDR3 runs 17 residues. Losses at the gene ends were 4 bases for V and 0 bases for J; bases not matched to a gene: 8. Germline V gives CDR1 MNHEY, CDR2 SVGAGI. The CDR3 region has the DNA TGTGCCAGCAGTTCCGGGAGGATTTATTCGAACACCGGGGAGCTGTTTTTT. Translating it yields CASSSGRIYSNTGELFF.

By sample share, this clonotype is medium-sized. Within a library made for alpha chains, this beta chain is off target, and its count is uninformative. V gene TRBV27 combines with J gene TRBJ1-5; possible D gene TRBD1, 6 bases. The CDR3 sequence is 14 residues long. V was cut by 3 bases and J by 2 bases, with 8 bases left in between. From germline, CDR1 is MNHEY and CDR2 SMNVEV (reference sequence). In DNA, the CDR3 is TGTGCCAGCAGTTTCCGACAGGGCAATCAGCCCCAGCATTTT. It encodes CASSFRQGNQPQHF.

By frequency in the sample, this clonotype is medium-sized. This beta chain is a stray read from a library made for alpha chains; its abundance is not meaningful. The chain is built from TRBV7-2 and TRBJ1-1; 9 bases map to TRBD1. The ends lost 4 bases at V and 3 bases at J; junction bases unmatched: 6. The CDR3 contains 15 residues. Germline loops: CDR1 SGHTA, CDR2 FQGNSA. The CDR3 region is CASSSHGQGYTEAFF. In DNA, the CDR3 is TGTGCCAGCAGCTCACACGGACAGGGGTACACTGAAGCTTTCTTT.

This clonotype was seen at least ten times. This beta chain represents an off-target read in a library built for alpha chains; its size is of limited meaning. Written as DNA, the CDR3 is TGTGCCAGCAGTCGAGAGACAGGGAGCAATCAGCCCCAGCATTTT. Protein: CASSRETGSNQPQHF. V usage is TRBV7-2 and J usage is TRBJ1-5, with 7 bases aligning to TRBD1. Trimming took 6 bases from V and 1 from J; bases not matched to a gene: 6. The CDR3 runs to 15 residues. Per the germline V gene, CDR1 is SGHTA and CDR2 is FQGNSA.

This clonotype is medium-sized in the sample. This beta chain is a stray read from a library made for alpha chains; its abundance is not meaningful. The chain is built from TRBV4-3 and TRBJ2-5; no reliable D call. The CDR3 spans 15 residues. CDR1 is LGHNA and CDR2 is YSLEER in the germline V gene. V was shortened by 1 base and J by 1 base, with 10 bases between the two germline ends. As DNA, the CDR3 is TGCGCCAGCAGCCAAGTGGCGGTGGGCCAAGAGACCCAGTACTTC. It is translated as CASSQVAVGQETQYF.

In its sample, this clonotype was seen many times. A library made for alpha chains picked up this beta chain off target, so its size means little. The CDR3 DNA is TGCGCCAGCAGCTTGGAGCTAGCGGGGCCTTACGAGCAGTACTTC. Translating gives CASSLELAGPYEQYF. The chain employs TRBV5-1 and TRBJ2-7; 9 positions agree with TRBD2. CDR3 size: 15 residues. Trimming cost V 0 bases and J 4 bases; bases outside gene matches: 5. Germline V lookup: CDR1 SGHRS, CDR2 YFSETQ.

This clonotype was seen more than once but under ten times. In a library made to pick up alpha chains, this beta chain is a stray read with a size that means little. V is TRBV5-6 and J is TRBJ1-3; D uncertain. Germline V gene data show CDR1 as SGHDT and CDR2 as YYEEEE. The CDR3 covers 13 residues. V was pared by 4 bases and J by 4 bases, with 9 bases between. CDR3 DNA sequence: TGTGCCAGCAGCCCAGTTGGGGGAAACACCATATATTTT. Its protein product is CASSPVGGNTIYF.

This clonotype is judged medium-sized. The library was designed around alpha chains, so this beta chain is a stray read whose abundance carries little weight. The chain carries TRBV11-2 and TRBJ2-1; D not resolved. V was pared by 2 bases and J by 7 bases, with 6 bases between. This CDR3 is built from 12 residues. Germline V gene lookup returns CDR1 SGHAT and CDR2 FQNNGV. In DNA, the CDR3 is TGTGCCAGCAGCTTAATCAGGAATGAGCAGTTCTTC. As protein: CASSLIRNEQFF.

In its sample, this clonotype was seen many times. A library prepared for alpha chains yielded this beta chain as an off-target read; its size is of little meaning. This chain uses TRBV29-1 with TRBJ2-1, with a tentative D call TRBD1 (5 bases). The CDR3 consists of 11 residues. The V gene's germline CDR1 is SQVTM and CDR2 ANQGSEA. Trimming cost V 2 bases and J 7 bases, with 6 bases left between them. CDR3 DNA: TGCAGCGTTGAAAAGGGGAATGAGCAGTTCTTC. It is translated as CSVEKGNEQFF.

This clonotype has a count of ten or more. This beta chain came through as a stray read in a library set up for alpha chains, and its size says little. V is TRBV4-1 and J is TRBJ2-2; perhaps TRBD1 as D (5 bases). There are 15 residues in the CDR3. CDR1 and CDR2 from the germline V gene are MGHRA and YSYEKL. Trimming stripped 0 bases from V and 1 base from J, with 6 bases between. Written as DNA, the CDR3 is TGCGCCAGCAGCCAAGATACAGGGAACACCGGGGAGCTGTTTTTT. Its protein is CASSQDTGNTGELFF.

This clonotype was counted ten times or more. This beta chain represents an off-target read in a library built for alpha chains; its size is of limited meaning. The rearrangement uses TRBV7-2 and TRBJ2-3; no clear D gene. V was trimmed by 2 bases and J by 1 base, leaving 10 bases between them. In germline, CDR1 is SGHTA, CDR2 FQGNSA. This CDR3 contains 15 residues. DNA of the CDR3: TGTGCCAGCAGCTTAAGACCGTTTGGCACAGATACGCAGTATTTT. This translates into CASSLRPFGTDTQYF.